This is a list of T cell receptor beta chains from one sample in a study of identical twins. Via MiXCR, TCRdb re-called the 5' RACE reads, giving one row per CDR3 protein. The sample has a few hundred thousand distinct CDR3 sequences, approximately 24% seen once. The same data also went into a second study, on T cells expressing NK-cell markers.

Sequences were obtained from CD4+ T cells sorted from blood. The receptors here all came from a woman between 18 and 29 years old in good health. Both conserved end residues are part of each CDR3. The D gene is left open where the match is weak. A row's size may be missing; if present it is once, few, many or a size class.

size	V	J	D	DNA	CDR3
-	TRBV7-6	TRBJ2-1	TRBD2	TGTGCCAGCAGCTTAGGAAGCGGGAGAGGGGATGAGCAGTTCTTC	CASSLGSGRGDEQFF
-	TRBV5-1	TRBJ2-7	-	TGCGCCAGCAGCTCCTCTCGGAGCTCCTACGAGCAGTACTTC	CASSSSRSSYEQYF
few	TRBV24-1	TRBJ2-1	TRBD2	TGTGCCACCAGTGACCCGGGACTAGGGTTTTCCTTC	CATSDPGLGFSF
-	TRBV10-3	TRBJ2-3	TRBD1	TGTGCCACCAAAAATTCCGGGACAGGGCTATCAGATACGCAGTATTTT	CATKNSGTGLSDTQYF
-	TRBV12-3/TRBV12-4	TRBJ2-5	-	TGTGCCTCGGGTGTCAGACAAGAGACCCAGTACTTC	CASGVRQETQYF
-	TRBV20-1	TRBJ2-2	TRBD2	TGCAGTGCTAGAGATTTCGAGCGGGAGGCCACCGGGGAGCTGTTTTTT	CSARDFEREATGELFF
many	TRBV6-5	TRBJ2-7	TRBD1	TGTGCCAGCAGTTACTCCGGGACAGGAGACTACGAGCAGTACTTC	CASSYSGTGDYEQYF
few	TRBV12-3/TRBV12-4	TRBJ2-1	TRBD2	TGTGCCAGCCGGACGGGAGGCTACAATGAGCAGTTCTTC	CASRTGGYNEQFF
-	TRBV10-2	TRBJ2-1	-	TGCGCCAGCAGTGAACAGCTTTCCTACAATGAGCAGTTCTTC	CASSEQLSYNEQFF
few	TRBV12-3/TRBV12-4	TRBJ2-5	-	TGTGCCAGCGCCCGGGGGACACAAGAGACCCAGTACTTC	CASARGTQETQYF
-	TRBV7-2	TRBJ2-3	TRBD2	TGTGCCAGCAGCTTAGGACTAGCCCGCGTAGATACGCAGTATTTT	CASSLGLARVDTQYF
few	TRBV7-2	TRBJ1-2	-	TGTGCCAGCAGCTTATTTACAGACTATGGCTACACCTTC	CASSLFTDYGYTF
-	TRBV3-1	TRBJ2-2	-	TGTGCCAGCAGGACGACGGGGAACATCGGGGAGCTGTTTTTT	CASRTTGNIGELFF
-	TRBV4-2	TRBJ2-3	TRBD2	TGTGCCAGCAGCCAAGTAGGTGGCGGGAGGTCTAGCACAGATACGCAGTATTTT	CASSQVGGGRSSTDTQYF
-	TRBV29-1	TRBJ2-5	-	TGCAGCTTCACCCAAACCGGGACGCCACAAGAGACCCAGTACTTC	CSFTQTGTPQETQYF
few	TRBV7-2	TRBJ2-7	-	TGTGCCAGCAGCCCCGGGCTCCGCTACGAGCAGTACTTC	CASSPGLRYEQYF
-	TRBV20-1	TRBJ2-4	-	TGCAGTGCCCCGAGGGTGGGAGTAGCCAAAAACATTCAGTACTTC	CSAPRVGVAKNIQYF
-	TRBV3-1	TRBJ1-1	-	TGTGCCAGCAGACAGACATTGAACACTGAAGCTTTCTTT	CASRQTLNTEAFF
many	TRBV20-1	TRBJ2-7	TRBD1	TGCAGTGCTAGAGGGCGGGGACAGGGTTACGAGCAGTACTTC	CSARGRGQGYEQYF
-	TRBV2	TRBJ2-3	-	TGTGCCAGCGCTCAGGAGGTCACAGATACGCAGTATTTT	CASAQEVTDTQYF